This TCR beta chain was identified during a study of shared clonotypes between healthy human individuals. Adults of Caucasian background living in Nashville, Tennessee made up all donors. In germline, CDR1 is LGHNA, CDR2 YNFKEQ. The V segment lost 0 bases and the J segment 6 bases; nucleotides outside the gene matches: 6. The CDR3 spans 15 residues. Each subset's genomic DNA was shared equally among a number of immunoSEQ plates. Original data processing: Filtering of immunoSEQ junctional sequences could not match full-length read filtering. Profiling relied on immunoSEQ multiplex PCR, and the TCRdb table lists in-frame clones only, not all of them. Clone size and V and J calls were adopted from that table, with D and trimming inferred from the DNA. The data contain 450,000 to 500,000 clones, over 70% of them singletons.

Specimen: PBMCs. The J gene is TRBJ1-2, the V gene TRBV4-2; 8 bases are shared with TRBD1. This receptor was obtained from a woman aged 40 to 50 in good health. Some clones in this sample may be carry-over from other donors' samples. CDR3 bases: TGTGCCAGCAGCCAAGATTGGAACAGGGGGGATGGCTACACCTTC. This codes for CASSQDWNRGDGYTF.